Shown below are 23 T cell receptor beta chains from a single sample sequenced in a study of tumor and adjacent non-tumor tissue in lung cancer. No cell sorting was done before RNA was extracted from the tissue. A modified ARM-PCR protocol with three rounds of nested PCR amplified TCRbeta. Each CDR3 protein gets one entry after TCRdb re-called the multiplex PCR reads with MiXCR. The sample consists of more than 120,000 distinct CDR3 sequences, approximately 72% of them appearing once. The sequenced material came from lung tumor tissue. The receptors originated from a man aged 55 to 70 with small cell lung cancer.

The V gene is TRBV6-6, the J gene TRBJ1-4, with D perhaps matching TRBD1 (6 bases). CDR3 length: 15 residues. Trimming removed 0 bases from V and 4 bases from J, with 9 bases in between. CDR1 MNHNY and CDR2 SVGAGI come from the germline V gene (reference sequence). CDR3 sequence reads: CASSYSNRVNEKLFF. CDR3 DNA sequence: TGTGCCAGCAGTTACTCGAACAGGGTTAATGAAAAACTGTTTTTT.

With regard to this clonotype: This may stem from a read error, because a much larger clone lies one nucleotide away. V and J are TRBV6-5 and TRBJ2-3; D uncertain. The CDR3 loop spans 14 amino acids. The germline gives CDR1 MNHEY, CDR2 SVGAGI. CDR3 sequence reads: CGSSYGVGGDTQYF. The CDR3 nucleotides read TGTGGCAGCAGTTACGGTGTAGGTGGGGATACGCAGTATTTT.

For this clonotype: This may arise from a read error, as a much more abundant clone is one base away. No conserved phenylalanine or tryptophan ends this CDR3, so it is likely a read error. V usage is TRBV20-1 and J usage is TRBJ2-1, with 7 bases lining up with TRBD2. Germline V gene sequence: CDR1 DFQATT, CDR2 SNEGSKA (reference sequence). The CDR3 runs 16 residues. J gave up 9 bases and V 2 bases, and 16 bases lay outside the gene matches. The CDR3 nucleotides read TGCAGTGCTAGATATGGGGGGGGACTCAAACGGGGTGAGCAGTTCTCC. It codes for CSARYGGGLKRGEQFS.

This clonotype was recorded many times. The CDR3 DNA follows: TGTGCCAGCAGGTCTCTAGCGGGAGAGCAGTTCTTC. It yields the protein CASRSLAGEQFF. The rearrangement joins TRBV6-1 to TRBJ2-1; TRBD2 matches at 9 bases. Per germline, CDR1 MNHNS and CDR2 SASEGT. The CDR3 sequence is 12 residues long. Trimming took 6 bases from V and 10 from J; bases not matched to a gene: 4.

With respect to this clonotype: A much more abundant neighbour one base away suggests this may be a read error. The DNA of the CDR3 is TGTGCCACCTTTGCGGGCCAAAACACTGAAACTTTCTTT. Its protein product is CATFAGQNTETFF. The V and J genes are TRBV7-9 and TRBJ1-1, with D uncertain. CDR1 is SEHNR and CDR2 is FQNEAQ in the germline V gene (reference sequence). The length of the CDR3 is 13 residues.

As to this clonotype: This may stem from a read error, because a much larger clone lies one nucleotide away. The chain recombines TRBV5-4 with TRBJ2-5; D unresolved. The CDR3 covers 12 residues. Germline CDR1 is SGHNT and CDR2 is YYREEE (reference sequence). The CDR3 coding sequence is TGTGCCAGCGGCGACCACGACGAGACCCTGTACTTC. Its protein product is CASGDHDETLYF.

The CDR3 nucleotides are TGTGCCAGCAGATTCAAGGGGCGTAGCACAGATACGCAGTATTTT. This codes for CASRFKGRSTDTQYF. The genes are TRBV11-2 and TRBJ2-3, with D perhaps matching TRBD1 (5 bases). This CDR3 contains 15 residues. Germline V lookup: CDR1 SGHAT, CDR2 FQNNGV. Trimming shortened V by 6 bases and J by 0 bases, and 13 bases separated the two germline ends. The full variable domain, in which reference TRBV11-2 and TRBJ2-3 provide the parts outside the CDR3, is EAGVAQSPRYKIIEKRQSVAFWCNPISGHATLYWYQQILGQGPKLLIQFQNNGVVDDSQLPKDRFSAERLKGVDSTLKIQPAKLEDSAVYLCASRFKGRSTDTQYFGPGTRLTVL.

The rearrangement uses TRBV11-3 and TRBJ2-1, with D hard to call. The CDR3 runs to 15 residues. V lost 3 bases to trimming and J lost 5 bases, with 14 bases between them. Germline lookup yields CDR1 SGHNT and CDR2 YENEEA. The CDR3, as DNA: TGTGCCAGCAGCTTTGGGGAAGTGGAAAACAATGAGCAGTTCTTC. It codes for CASSFGEVENNEQFF.

This clonotype was found many times. The chain carries TRBV20-1 and TRBJ2-7, with a tentative D call TRBD1 (6 bases). The CDR3 has 12 amino acids. Trimming removed 4 bases at V and 3 bases at J, with 10 bases between. Germline CDR1 and CDR2: DFQATT and SNEGSKA (reference sequence). The CDR3 reads CSAITTGYEQYF. The CDR3 DNA follows: TGCAGTGCTATCACGACAGGCTACGAGCAGTACTTC.

On this clonotype itself: The junction does not match germline at one end; this may be a read error. The chain carries TRBV20-1 and TRBJ2-1; 7 bases line up with TRBD2. The CDR3 covers 15 residues. Germline V CDR1 and CDR2: DFQATT, SNEGSKA (reference sequence). The CDR3 bases are TGTAGTGCTAGTGCTCCTAGCGGTTCCTACTATGAGCAGTTCTTC. Protein: CSASAPSGSYYEQFF.

This clonotype showed up just a few times. This chain uses TRBV29-1 with TRBJ2-4, with D perhaps being TRBD1 or TRBD2 (5 bases each). The length of the CDR3 is 16 residues. CDR1 is SQVTM and CDR2 is ANQGSEA in the germline V gene. Trimming stripped 6 bases from V and 4 bases from J, with 22 bases between. The CDR3 DNA follows: TGCAGCGTGGGGGACCGAGTAGGTATGCAGAAAAACATTCAGTACTTC. This encodes CSVGDRVGMQKNIQYF.

This clonotype appeared a single time. Mismatch with germline at one junction end may stem from a read error. This chain joins TRBV6-5 and TRBJ2-1, with D unresolved. Germline V CDR1 and CDR2: MNHEY, SVGAGI. This CDR3 has 14 residues. The CDR3 sequence: CTSSYSLAHGEQFF. The CDR3 nucleotides are TGCACCAGCAGTTACTCGTTAGCTCACGGTGAGCAGTTCTTC.

Of note for this clonotype: A much larger clone differs from this one at a single base, so this may be a read error. The J gene is TRBJ2-6, the V gene TRBV12-3 or TRBV12-4; D perhaps matches TRBD1 (5 bases). This CDR3 is built from 14 residues. The CDR3 nucleotides are TGTGCCAGCAATCAGGTCTCTGGGGCCAACGTCCTGTCTTTC. It translates to CASNQVSGANVLSF.

About this clonotype itself: A read error may account for a junction end that differs from germline. The chain employs TRBV5-1 and TRBJ2-3; weak D call: TRBD1 (5 bases). The germline CDR1 and CDR2 sequences are SGHRS and YFSETQ. This CDR3 is 15 amino acids long. The DNA of the CDR3 is TGCGCCAGCAGCATTGGGGCAGGTAGCACATATACGCAATATTTT. Residues: CASSIGAGSTYTQYF.

This clonotype was counted a few times. V gene TRBV20-1 combines with J gene TRBJ2-1; D gene ambiguous. The CDR3 runs to 14 residues. CDR1 DFQATT and CDR2 SNEGSKA come from the germline V gene (reference sequence). V lost 3 bases to trimming and J lost 0 bases, with 9 bases between them. The CDR3 region has the DNA TGCAGTGCTAGGGGCAGGAGCTCCTACAATGAGCAGTTCTTC. Its translation is CSARGRSSYNEQFF.

This clonotype was seen many times. The rearrangement uses TRBV20-1 and TRBJ1-4; TRBD1 matches at 7 bases. The germline gives CDR1 DFQATT, CDR2 SNEGSKA (reference sequence). This CDR3 contains 15 residues. V shed 1 base, J shed 4 bases, and the junction held 6 bases outside the gene matches. For the CDR3, the DNA is TGCAGTGCTAGAGGGGGGACAGAAGTTAATGAAAAACTGTTTTTT. Its translation is CSARGGTEVNEKLFF.

J is TRBJ2-7 and V is TRBV4-2; no clear D gene. This CDR3 comprises 13 residues. CDR1 and CDR2 from the germline V gene are LGHNA and YNFKEQ. V was clipped by 3 bases and J by 1 base, with 7 bases between them. The CDR3 DNA is TGTGCCAGCAGCCATGAACGGTCCTACGAGCAGTACTTC. Translation: CASSHERSYEQYF.

This clonotype was detected ten times or more. The CDR3 DNA is TGTGCCAGCAGTGAAATTGGCGGACAGTCCTACAATGAGCAGTTCTTC. The encoded protein is CASSEIGGQSYNEQFF. The chain has TRBV6-1 and TRBJ2-1; D possibly corresponds to TRBD1 (6 bases). V lost 2 bases and J 1 base, leaving 12 bases between the germline ends. The CDR3 consists of 16 residues. Per germline, CDR1 MNHNS and CDR2 SASEGT.

Remarks on this clonotype: In this CDR3 the conserved last residue, phenylalanine or tryptophan, is missing, so a read error is likely. The J gene is TRBJ2-5, the V gene TRBV4-1, with D possibly being TRBD1 (7 bases). The CDR3 runs to 16 residues. CDR1 MGHRA and CDR2 YSYEKL come from the germline V gene. Between the trimmed V and J ends, which lost 0 bases and 5 bases, there was a span of 16 bases. The DNA of the CDR3 is TGCGCCAGCAGCCAAGATGGGTCAGGGGGAGGCGAGACCCAGTACTTA. Translating gives CASSQDGSGGGETQYL.

With respect to this clonotype: An end of the junction differs from the germline gene, which may be a read error. CDR3 in amino acids: CSAKDRGNKPQHF. Written as DNA, the CDR3 is TGTAGTGCTAAGGACAGGGGCAATAAGCCCCAGCATTTT. The gene calls are TRBV20-1 and TRBJ1-5, with 9 nucleotides matching TRBD1. The CDR3 length is 13 residues. CDR1 DFQATT and CDR2 SNEGSKA come from the germline V gene (reference sequence).

This clonotype was detected a few times. The chain combines TRBV6-5 with TRBJ2-6, with 11 positions matching TRBD1. Trimming at V came to 5 bases and at J to 0 bases, leaving 6 bases not matched to a gene. The CDR3 extends over 18 amino acids. Germline-derived CDR1 and CDR2 are MNHEY and SVGAGI. The CDR3, as DNA: TGTGCCAGCAGTATCACCGGGACAGGGGGCTCTGGGGCCAACGTCCTGACTTTC. This gives the protein CASSITGTGGSGANVLTF.

This rearrangement joins TRBV30 to TRBJ2-3; TRBD2 aligns across 9 bases. Germline V gene data show CDR1 as GTSNPN and CDR2 as SVGIG (reference sequence). V trimming: 3 bases; J trimming: 4 bases; junction bases outside the gene matches: 2. The CDR3 consists of 13 residues. CDR3 amino acids: CAWRREGSDTQYF. The CDR3 region has the DNA TGTGCCTGGAGGCGGGAGGGGTCAGATACGCAGTATTTT.

A few counts support this clonotype. The chain recombines TRBV6-1 with TRBJ1-6; the match to TRBD1 covers 9 bases. The CDR3 is 19 residues long. Trimming took 4 bases from V and 0 from J; bases not matched to a gene: 10. Germline lookup yields CDR1 MNHNS and CDR2 SASEGT. The CDR3: CASSVRKQGAGSYNSPLHF. CDR3 in DNA: TGTGCCAGCAGTGTTAGAAAACAGGGGGCCGGCTCCTATAATTCACCCCTCCACTTT.